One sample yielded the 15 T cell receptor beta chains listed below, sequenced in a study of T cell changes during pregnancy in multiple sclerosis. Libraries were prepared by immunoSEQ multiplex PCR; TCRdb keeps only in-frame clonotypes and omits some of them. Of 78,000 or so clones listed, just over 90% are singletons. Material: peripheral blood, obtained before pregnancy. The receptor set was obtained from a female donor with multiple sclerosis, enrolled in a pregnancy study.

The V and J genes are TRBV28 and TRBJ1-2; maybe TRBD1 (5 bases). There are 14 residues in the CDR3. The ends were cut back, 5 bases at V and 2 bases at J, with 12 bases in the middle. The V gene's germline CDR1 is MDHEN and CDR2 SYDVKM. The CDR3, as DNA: TGTGCCAGCAGTCCCATGACAGTGAACTATGGCTACACCTTC. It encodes CASSPMTVNYGYTF.

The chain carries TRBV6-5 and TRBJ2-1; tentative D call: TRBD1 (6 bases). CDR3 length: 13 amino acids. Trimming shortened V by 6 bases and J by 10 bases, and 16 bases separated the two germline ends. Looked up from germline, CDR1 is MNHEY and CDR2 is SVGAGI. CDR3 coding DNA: TGTGCCAGCAGCCAAACAGGGCTCCCCGAGCAGTTCTTC. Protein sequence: CASSQTGLPEQFF.

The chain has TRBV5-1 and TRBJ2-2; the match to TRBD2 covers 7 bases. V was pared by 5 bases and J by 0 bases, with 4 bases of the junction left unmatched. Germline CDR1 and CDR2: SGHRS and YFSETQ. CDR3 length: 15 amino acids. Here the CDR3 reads CASSYGLANTGELFF. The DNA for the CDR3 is TGCGCCAGCAGTTACGGACTAGCGAACACCGGGGAGCTGTTTTTT.

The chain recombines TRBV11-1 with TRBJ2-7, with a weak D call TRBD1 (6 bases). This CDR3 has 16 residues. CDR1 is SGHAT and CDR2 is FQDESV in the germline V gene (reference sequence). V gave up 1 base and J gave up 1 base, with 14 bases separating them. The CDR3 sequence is CASSLGSGHWSYEQYF. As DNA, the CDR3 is TGTGCCAGCAGCTTAGGGTCGGGACACTGGTCCTACGAGCAGTACTTC.

The CDR3 sequence: CASIDRQGFNGEQYF. The CDR3 DNA sequence: TGTGCCAGCATCGACAGACAGGGCTTCAACGGCGAGCAGTACTTC. The J gene is TRBJ2-7, the V gene TRBV6-6, with 7 positions matching TRBD1. The germline gives CDR1 MNHNY, CDR2 SVGAGI (reference sequence). This CDR3 spans 15 amino acids. J was trimmed by 6 bases and V by 7 bases; bases with no gene match: 15.

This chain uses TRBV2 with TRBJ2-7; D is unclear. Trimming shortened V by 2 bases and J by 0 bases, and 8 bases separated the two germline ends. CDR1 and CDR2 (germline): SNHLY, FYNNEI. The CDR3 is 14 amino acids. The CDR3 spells CASSELSYSYEQYF. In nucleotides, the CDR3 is TGTGCCAGCAGTGAACTCTCGTACTCCTACGAGCAGTACTTC.

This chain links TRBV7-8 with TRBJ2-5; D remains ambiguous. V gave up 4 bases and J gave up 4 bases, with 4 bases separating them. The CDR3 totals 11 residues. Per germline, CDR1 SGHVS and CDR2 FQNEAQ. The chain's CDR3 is CASSSRETQYF. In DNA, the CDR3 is TGTGCCAGCAGCTCCCGAGAGACCCAGTACTTC.

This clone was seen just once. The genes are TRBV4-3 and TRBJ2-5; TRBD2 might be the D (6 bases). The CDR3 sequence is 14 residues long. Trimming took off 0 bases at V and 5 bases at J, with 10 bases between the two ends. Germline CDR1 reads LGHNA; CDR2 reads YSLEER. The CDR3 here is CASSQDLLAETQYF. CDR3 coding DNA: TGCGCCAGCAGCCAAGATCTGCTAGCGGAGACCCAGTACTTC.

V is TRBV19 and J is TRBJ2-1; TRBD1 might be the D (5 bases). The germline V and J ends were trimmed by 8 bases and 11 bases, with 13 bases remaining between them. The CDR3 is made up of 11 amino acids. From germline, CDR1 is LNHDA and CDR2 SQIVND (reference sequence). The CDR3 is CASLKGVKQFF. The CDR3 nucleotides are TGTGCCAGTCTCAAAGGGGTCAAGCAGTTCTTC.

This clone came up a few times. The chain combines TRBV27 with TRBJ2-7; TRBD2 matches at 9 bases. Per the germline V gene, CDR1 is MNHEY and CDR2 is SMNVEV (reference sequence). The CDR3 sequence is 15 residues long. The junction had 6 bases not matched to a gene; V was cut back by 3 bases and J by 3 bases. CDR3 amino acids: CASSLRSSGIYEQYF. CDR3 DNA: TGTGCCAGCAGTTTGCGGTCTAGCGGGATCTACGAGCAGTACTTC.

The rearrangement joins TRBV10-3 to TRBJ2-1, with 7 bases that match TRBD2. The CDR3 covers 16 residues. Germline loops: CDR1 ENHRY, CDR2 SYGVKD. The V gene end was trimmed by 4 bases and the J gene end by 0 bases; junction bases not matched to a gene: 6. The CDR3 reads CAISATSANSYNEQFF. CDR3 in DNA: TGTGCCATCAGTGCTACTAGCGCTAACTCCTACAATGAGCAGTTCTTC.

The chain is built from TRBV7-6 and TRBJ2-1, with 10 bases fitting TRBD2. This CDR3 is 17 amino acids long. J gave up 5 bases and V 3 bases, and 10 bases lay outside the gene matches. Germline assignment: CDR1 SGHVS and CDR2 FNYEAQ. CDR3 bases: TGTGCCAGCAGCTTTAAGTTTACTAGCGGGACGCACAATGAGCAGTTCTTC. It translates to CASSFKFTSGTHNEQFF.

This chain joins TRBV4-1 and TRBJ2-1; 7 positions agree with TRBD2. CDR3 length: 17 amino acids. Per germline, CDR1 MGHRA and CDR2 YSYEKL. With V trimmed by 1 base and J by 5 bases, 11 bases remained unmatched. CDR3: CASSQVLRASGDNEQFF. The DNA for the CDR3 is TGCGCCAGCAGCCAAGTTCTCAGGGCTAGCGGAGACAATGAGCAGTTCTTC.

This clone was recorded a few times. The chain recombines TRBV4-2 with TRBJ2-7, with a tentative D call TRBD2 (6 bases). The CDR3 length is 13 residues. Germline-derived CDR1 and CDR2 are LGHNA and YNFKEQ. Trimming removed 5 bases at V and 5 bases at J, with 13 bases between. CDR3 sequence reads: CASSGVGLHEQYF. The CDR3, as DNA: TGTGCCAGCAGCGGCGTGGGACTTCACGAGCAGTACTTC.

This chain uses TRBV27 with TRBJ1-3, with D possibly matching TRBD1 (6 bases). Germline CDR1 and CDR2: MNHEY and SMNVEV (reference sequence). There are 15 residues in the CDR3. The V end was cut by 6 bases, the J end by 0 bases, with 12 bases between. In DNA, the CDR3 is TGTGCCAGCAGGGCGACAGGTAGCTCTGGAAACACCATATATTTT. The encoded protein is CASRATGSSGNTIYF.